This T cell receptor beta chain was captured by sequencing in a study of neurological immune-mediated disorders. Findings and limits, study-wide: Among expanded clones, no CDR3 amino acid sequences were shared across subjects, a pattern suggesting private repertoires in all groups. HTLV-1-associated myelopathy displayed the greatest TCR clonal expansion, and multiple sclerosis exhibited the smallest, lower than that of healthy controls.

This clonotype came up many times. Its antigen is unknown. TCRdb re-called the 5' RACE reads with MiXCR, one entry per CDR3 protein. The data hold about 50,000 distinct CDR3 sequences, with 7.5% to 9.5% observed a single time. CDR3 length: 16 residues. The ends lost 4 bases at V and 8 bases at J; junction bases unmatched: 7. Per germline, CDR1 SGHRS and CDR2 YFSETQ. Time point reported: longitudinal time-point 3. This clonotype was obtained from a woman between 40 and 50 years old in good health. The chain couples TRBV5-1 to TRBJ2-1; 15 positions match TRBD2. The sample taken for sequencing was PBMCs. The CDR3 DNA is TGCGCCAGCAGCCCAGGGACTAGCGGGGGGATGGATGAGCAGTTCTTC. Translating it yields CASSPGTSGGMDEQFF.